Listed here are 21 T cell receptor beta chains from one sample, sequenced in a study of blood T cell repertoires in COVID-19. TCRdb's copy holds only in-frame clones and misses some; the assay was immunoSEQ multiplex PCR. Of around 93,000 clones detected, around 76% appear once; the ten largest clones hold around 19%. Sequencing was carried out using peripheral blood. These receptors all stem from an elderly man with acute or convalescent COVID-19.

This rearrangement joins TRBV7-2 to TRBJ2-5; 13 bases are a match to TRBD2. V was pared by 1 base and J by 2 bases, with 4 bases of the junction left unmatched. CDR1 and CDR2 (germline): SGHTA, FQGNSA. This CDR3 has 17 residues. The CDR3 DNA reads TGTGCCAGCAGCTTAGGCTCGACTAGCGGGAGGCAAGAGACCCAGTACTTC. Protein: CASSLGSTSGRQETQYF.

In its sample, this clone was seen once. The chain uses TRBV2 and TRBJ1-4; TRBD1 matches 9 bases. V lost 6 bases, J lost 7 bases, and 6 bases stayed unmatched. CDR1 and CDR2 from the germline V gene are SNHLY and FYNNEI. The CDR3 totals 14 residues. This CDR3 is CASSSTGGLEKLFF. CDR3 DNA sequence: TGTGCCAGCAGCTCGACAGGGGGTCTTGAAAAACTGTTTTTT.

V and J are TRBV6-2 or TRBV6-3 and TRBJ2-5, with D possibly matching TRBD2 (6 bases). The germline V gene has CDR1 MNHEY and CDR2 SVGEGT. V shed 2 bases and J shed 5 bases, with 12 bases lying between them. The CDR3 runs 14 residues. CDR3 amino acids: CASSYAGPSETQYF. Here the CDR3 DNA reads TGTGCCAGCAGTTACGCGGGACCCTCGGAGACCCAGTACTTC.

This chain links TRBV28 with TRBJ1-3; unclear D gene. Per the germline V gene, CDR1 is MDHEN and CDR2 is SYDVKM. The CDR3 length is 11 residues. Trimming removed 7 bases at V and 2 bases at J, with 3 bases between. The CDR3: CASITGNTIYF. Written as DNA, the CDR3 is TGTGCCAGCATAACTGGAAACACCATATATTTT.

This chain uses TRBV11-2 with TRBJ2-7; D remains ambiguous. The CDR3 length is 16 residues. Germline lookup yields CDR1 SGHAT and CDR2 FQNNGV. V lost 1 base, J lost 1 base, and 14 bases lay in between. The CDR3 loop reads CASSLGRGRPSYEQYF. CDR3 nucleotide sequence: TGTGCCAGCAGCTTAGGGCGAGGCCGGCCTTCCTACGAGCAGTACTTC.

The genes are TRBV3-1 (or the pseudogene TRBV3-2) and TRBJ2-1; TRBD1 agrees at 7 bases. With 4 bases clipped from V and 0 bases from J, the junction kept 6 bases outside the gene matches. The CDR3 covers 16 residues. Germline V gene lookup returns CDR1 LGHDT and CDR2 YNNKEL (reference sequence). The CDR3 reads CASSPPGTVSYNEQFF. CDR3 nucleotide sequence: TGTGCCAGCAGCCCCCCCGGGACAGTCTCCTACAATGAGCAGTTCTTC.

The chain is built from TRBV5-1 and TRBJ1-2; 7 bases fit TRBD1. In germline, CDR1 is SGHRS, CDR2 YFSETQ. The CDR3 runs 13 residues. Trimming removed 2 bases from V and 4 bases from J; junction bases left unmatched: 2. CDR3 nucleotide sequence: TGCGCCAGCAGCTTCGGGGACAGCTATGGCTACACCTTC. As protein: CASSFGDSYGYTF. The full variable domain, in which reference TRBV5-1 and TRBJ1-2 provide the parts outside the CDR3, is KAGVTQTPRYLIKTRGQQVTLSCSPISGHRSVSWYQQTPGQGLQFLFEYFSETQRNKGNFPGRFSGRQFSNSRSEMNVSTLELGDSALYLCASSFGDSYGYTFGSGTRLTVV.

The gene calls are TRBV11-2 and TRBJ2-7; D remains unclear. The length of the CDR3 is 14 residues. Germline CDR1 is SGHAT and CDR2 is FQNNGV. V shed 0 bases and J shed 3 bases, with 9 bases lying between them. The CDR3 loop is CASSLEGTNYEQYF. DNA for the CDR3: TGTGCCAGCAGCTTAGAGGGCACGAACTACGAGCAGTACTTC.

This clone was seen a handful of times. This chain links TRBV14 with TRBJ2-7; D ambiguous. This CDR3 region has 14 residues. With 2 bases removed from V and 0 bases from J, the gap between germline ends came to 8 bases. The V gene's germline CDR1 is SGHDN and CDR2 FVKESK. The CDR3 is CASSQMRNSYEQYF. The DNA for the CDR3 is TGTGCCAGCAGCCAAATGAGGAACTCCTACGAGCAGTACTTC.

The genes are TRBV10-1 and TRBJ2-7; D not certain. V was trimmed by 3 bases and J by 0 bases, leaving 6 bases between them. The CDR3 consists of 13 residues. The germline V gene has CDR1 WNHNN and CDR2 SYGVQD (reference sequence). Written as DNA, the CDR3 is TGCGCCAGCAGTGACTCCCCCTCCTACGAGCAGTACTTC. Its translation: CASSDSPSYEQYF.

V and J are TRBV4-1 and TRBJ1-2; tentatively, D is TRBD1 (5 bases). Trimming left V 4 bases short and J 1 base short, with 16 bases between. The CDR3 extends over 16 amino acids. CDR1 MGHRA and CDR2 YSYEKL come from the germline V gene. The CDR3 nucleotides read TGCGCCAGCAGCCCAAGAAGTTGGGGCTATAACTATGGCTACACCTTC. Encoded protein: CASSPRSWGYNYGYTF.

The chain carries TRBV7-2 and TRBJ2-3; 11 bases line up with TRBD1. V was clipped by 1 base and J by 2 bases; unmatched bases: 5. The CDR3 has 17 residues. Germline values: CDR1 SGHTA, CDR2 FQGNSA. The CDR3: CASSLGDRGIPTDTQYF. In DNA, the CDR3 is TGTGCCAGCAGCTTAGGGGACAGGGGGATCCCCACAGATACGCAGTATTTT.

The V call is TRBV19, the J call TRBJ2-7; 8 bases are shared with TRBD1. The germline V gene has CDR1 LNHDA and CDR2 SQIVND (reference sequence). The CDR3 contains 14 residues. V trimming: 5 bases; J trimming: 7 bases; junction bases outside the gene matches: 10. In DNA, the CDR3 is TGTGCCAGTAGTCTCTCGACAGGGGCGGGGGAGCAGTACTTC. This encodes CASSLSTGAGEQYF.

V usage is TRBV6-5 and J usage is TRBJ1-5; maybe TRBD1 (5 bases). In germline, CDR1 is MNHEY, CDR2 SVGAGI. V shed 7 bases and J shed 5 bases, with 12 bases lying between them. The CDR3 totals 13 residues. The DNA of the CDR3 is TGTGCCAGCACACAGGAGGGGTATCAGCCCCAGCATTTT. Its protein is CASTQEGYQPQHF.

The chain combines TRBV6-5 with TRBJ1-1, with TRBD1 identical over 7 bases. V was pared by 3 bases and J by 4 bases, with 11 bases of the junction left unmatched. Germline V CDR1 and CDR2: MNHEY, SVGAGI. The CDR3 has 16 amino acids. The CDR3 sequence: CASSYFQGGGGTEAFF. CDR3 DNA: TGTGCCAGCAGTTATTTTCAGGGGGGAGGTGGCACTGAAGCTTTCTTT.

Remarks on this clone: The same CDR3 is also encoded by other DNA sequences in this sample. The chain recombines TRBV7-2 with TRBJ1-5, with D unclear. CDR3 length equals 13 residues. V shed 6 bases and J shed 3 bases, with 9 bases lying between them. Germline loops: CDR1 SGHTA, CDR2 FQGNSA. The CDR3 nucleotides are TGTGCCAGCAGTTTAATAGACAATCAGCCCCAGCATTTT. This codes for CASSLIDNQPQHF.

The chain has TRBV5-6 and TRBJ1-4; 7 bases fit TRBD1. V lost 2 bases to trimming and J lost 0 bases; unmatched junction nucleotides: 4. The CDR3 extends over 16 amino acids. Germline V CDR1 and CDR2: SGHDT, YYEEEE. In DNA, the CDR3 is TGTGCCAGCAGCTTATTGGGGACAGCAACTAATGAAAAACTGTTTTTT. Protein sequence: CASSLLGTATNEKLFF.

The gene calls are TRBV18 and TRBJ1-3; no clear D gene. CDR1 is KGHSH, CDR2 LQKENI, per germline. V gave up 3 bases and J gave up 0 bases, with 12 bases separating them. The CDR3 sequence is 16 residues long. The CDR3 DNA follows: TGTGCCAGCTCACCGAGGGCCGCCGACTCTGGAAACACCATATATTTT. Translation: CASSPRAADSGNTIYF.

V is TRBV7-9 and J is TRBJ1-6; D is uncertain. Trimming pared 4 bases from V and 8 bases from J, leaving 12 bases between. The germline CDR1 and CDR2 sequences are SEHNR and FQNEAQ (reference sequence). The CDR3 spans 14 residues. The CDR3 region is CASSSPSADSPLHF. CDR3 coding DNA: TGTGCCAGCAGCTCCCCCTCGGCGGATTCACCCCTCCACTTT.

The rearrangement links TRBV25-1 to TRBJ1-3, with 10 bases that match TRBD1. Trimming removed 4 bases from V and 0 bases from J; junction bases left unmatched: 6. This CDR3 spans 17 amino acids. Germline-derived CDR1 and CDR2 are MGHDK and SYGVNS. The DNA of the CDR3 is TGTGCCAGCAGTGCCCAGGGACAGGGGAGCTCTGGAAACACCATATATTTT. This translates into CASSAQGQGSSGNTIYF.

V usage is TRBV7-2 and J usage is TRBJ1-2; 8 bases are shared with TRBD1. The CDR3 loop spans 13 amino acids. The trim removed 3 bases at V and 4 bases at J, leaving 1 base unmatched. The V gene's germline CDR1 is SGHTA and CDR2 FQGNSA. The CDR3 DNA reads TGTGCCAGCAGCTTGACAGGGGCCTATGGCTACACCTTC. Translated, it gives CASSLTGAYGYTF. Supplemented by reference TRBV7-2 and TRBJ1-2, the full variable domain reads GAGVSQSPSNKVTEKGKDVELRCDPISGHTALYWYRQSLGQGLEFLIYFQGNSAPDKSGLPSDRFSAERTGGSVSTLTIQRTQQEDSAVYLCASSLTGAYGYTFGSGTRLTVV.